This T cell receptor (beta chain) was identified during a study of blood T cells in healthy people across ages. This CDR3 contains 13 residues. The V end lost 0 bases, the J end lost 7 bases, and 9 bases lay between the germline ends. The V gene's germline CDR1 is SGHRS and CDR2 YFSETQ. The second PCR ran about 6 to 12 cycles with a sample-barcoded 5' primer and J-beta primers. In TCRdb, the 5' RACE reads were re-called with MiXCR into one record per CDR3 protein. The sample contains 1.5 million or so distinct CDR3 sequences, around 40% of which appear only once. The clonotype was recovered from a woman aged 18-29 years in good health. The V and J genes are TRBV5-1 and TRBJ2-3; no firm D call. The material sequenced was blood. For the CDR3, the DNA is TGCGCCAGCAGCTTGGCCCGTGAGAATACGCAGTATTTT. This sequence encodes CASSLARENTQYF.